In this sample, the clone carrying this T cell receptor (beta chain) turned up once. The sample originates from a study of Ad26.COV2.S vaccination and SARS-CoV-2 variants. The treatment denotes: roughly 20 received Ad26.COV2.S at low or high dose, single or two shots; about five received placebo; per-sample allocation not given. Each sample was drawn 63 days after the first injection (of vaccine or placebo). The CDR3 is made up of 14 amino acids. Germline CDR1 is MNHEY and CDR2 is SMNVEV (reference sequence). V gave up 2 bases and J gave up 3 bases, with 8 bases separating them. Libraries were prepared by immunoSEQ multiplex PCR; TCRdb keeps only in-frame clonotypes and omits some of them. The sample carries hundreds of thousands of clones, 75% to 95% recorded once.

V and J are TRBV27 and TRBJ1-5, with D possibly matching TRBD1 (5 bases). This clonotype was sampled from a person aged 18-60 years who received the Ad26.COV2.S COVID-19 vaccine or a placebo. The sequencing here drew on peripheral blood, taken in a trial of Ad26.COV2.S vaccine versus placebo. Here the CDR3 reads CASSLQGSNQPQHF. The CDR3 nucleotides are TGTGCCAGCAGTTTACAGGGATCCAATCAGCCCCAGCATTTT.